The source of this T cell receptor (beta chain) is a study of human T cells and chemical hapten exposure. Study-wide background: Readings were taken at 6 days from patch tests that had applied 0.01% DPC to the upper back.

Time point denoted: patch test 1, 2 weeks after DPC sensitization. Treatment indicated: therapeutic diphenylcyclopropenone sensitization with weekly scalp DPC. Each donor was an alopecia patient between 18 and 70 years of age who qualified for DPC. In the case of this clonotype: What it binds is not known. Lacking the conserved final phenylalanine or tryptophan, this CDR3 likely reflects a read error.

CDR1 MGHRA and CDR2 YSYEKL come from the germline V gene. Trimming took off 4 bases at V and 7 bases at J, with 16 bases between the two ends. The CDR3 spans 15 residues. One entry per CDR3 protein, called by TCRdb with MiXCR from the RACE reads. The sample contains some 170,000 distinct CDR3 sequences, approximately 20% of which appear only once. Findings and caveats of the study: Alopecia affecting every donor means their immune response may not match healthy people's.

The receptor was derived from a woman aged 45-59 years with alopecia areata. Some clones in this sample may be carry-over from other donors' samples. The sample here was whole blood, taken in connection with sensitization to the hapten diphenylcyclopropenone (DPC). The rearrangement uses TRBV4-1 and TRBJ2-2; D gene ambiguous. Here the CDR3 reads CASSPLGLWGGELFL. The CDR3 DNA is TGCGCCAGCAGCCCCCTCGGGCTTTGGGGCGGGGAGCTGTTTTTA.